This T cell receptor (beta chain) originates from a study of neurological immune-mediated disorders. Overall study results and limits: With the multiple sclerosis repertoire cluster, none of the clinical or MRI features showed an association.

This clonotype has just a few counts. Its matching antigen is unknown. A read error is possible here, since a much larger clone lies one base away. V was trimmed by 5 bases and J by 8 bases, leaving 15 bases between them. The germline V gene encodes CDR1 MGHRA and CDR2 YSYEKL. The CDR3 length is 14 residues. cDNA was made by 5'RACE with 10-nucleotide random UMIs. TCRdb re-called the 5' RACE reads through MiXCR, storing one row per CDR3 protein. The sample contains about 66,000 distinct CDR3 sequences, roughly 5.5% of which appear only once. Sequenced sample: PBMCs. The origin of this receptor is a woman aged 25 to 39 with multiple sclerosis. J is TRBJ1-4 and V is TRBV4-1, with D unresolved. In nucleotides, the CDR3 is TGCGCCAGCAGCACCCGGGAAGGAAGGGAAAAACTGTTTTTT. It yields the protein CASSTREGREKLFF.